Presented here are 31 T cell receptor beta chains from one specimen sequenced in a study of cytomegalovirus exposure and HLA in healthy donors. 60 Vbeta and 13 Jbeta primers were used in PCR. The assay was immunoSEQ multiplex PCR, and TCRdb's table has in-frame clones only and misses some. The sample holds under 150,000 clones, around 70% seen once. Sequenced sample: PBMCs. The receptor set was obtained from a woman aged 40 to 55 in good health and CMV-seropositive.

This clone was detected only a few times. V usage is TRBV27 and J usage is TRBJ1-1; the D gene is possibly TRBD1 (6 bases). This CDR3 has 16 residues. Trimming took 5 bases from V and 3 from J, leaving 19 bases between them. The germline V gene encodes CDR1 MNHEY and CDR2 SMNVEV (reference sequence). This CDR3 is CASSLLGQTVHTEAFF. The CDR3 DNA is TGTGCCAGCAGTCTCCTCGGACAGACGGTTCACACTGAAGCTTTCTTT.

The gene calls are TRBV11-2 and TRBJ2-2, with 8 bases aligning to TRBD1. Germline values: CDR1 SGHAT, CDR2 FQNNGV. This CDR3 region has 15 residues. After removal of 7 bases from V and 4 bases from J, the junction contained 8 bases not matched to a gene. The CDR3 DNA sequence: TGTGCCAGCAACTTTCTACAGGGGGGCACCGGGGAGCTGTTTTTT. Translated, it gives CASNFLQGGTGELFF.

CDR3 DNA sequence: TGCGCCAGCAGCTTCCGGGACAGTAATGAAAAACTGTTTTTT. It translates to CASSFRDSNEKLFF. V usage is TRBV5-1 and J usage is TRBJ1-4; the match to TRBD1 covers 7 bases. The CDR3 is 14 residues long. The ends lost 2 bases at V and 4 bases at J; junction bases unmatched: 2. CDR1 and CDR2 from the germline V gene are SGHRS and YFSETQ.

The CDR3 bases are TGTGCCAGCTCATCTAACGTTGGTCAGCCCCAGCATTTT. Its protein product is CASSSNVGQPQHF. V and J are TRBV18 and TRBJ1-5; D remains ambiguous. Germline V lookup: CDR1 KGHSH, CDR2 LQKENI. The ends were cut back, 5 bases at V and 6 bases at J, with 11 bases in the middle. This CDR3 comprises 13 residues.

The chain recombines TRBV2 with TRBJ2-7; D may be TRBD2 (5 bases). The V end lost 8 bases, the J end lost 9 bases, and 14 bases lay between the germline ends. This CDR3 region has 11 residues. In germline, CDR1 is SNHLY, CDR2 FYNNEI. The CDR3 DNA sequence: TGTGCCAGCTTTCTAAGGGAGATGCAGTACTTC. Translated: CASFLREMQYF.

This clone has just one count. Written as DNA, the CDR3 is TGTGCCAGCAGCCCCCGACTAGCGGAGTTGTACTTC. Its translation: CASSPRLAELYF. The rearrangement links TRBV7-9 to TRBJ2-7; TRBD2 matches 9 bases. V lost 5 bases to trimming and J lost 12 bases; unmatched junction nucleotides: 8. Germline V gene data show CDR1 as SEHNR and CDR2 as FQNEAQ (reference sequence). The CDR3 has 12 amino acids.

This chain joins TRBV6-1 and TRBJ2-3; 10 bases agree with TRBD2. CDR1 and CDR2 (germline): MNHNS, SASEGT. This CDR3 is 15 amino acids long. The J segment lost 5 bases and the V segment lost 0 bases, leaving 2 bases of the junction unmatched. This CDR3 reads CASSEAAGGVDTQYF. CDR3 bases: TGTGCCAGCAGTGAAGCAGCGGGGGGGGTAGATACGCAGTATTTT.

The V call is TRBV11-3, the J call TRBJ2-5; 10 nucleotides line up with TRBD2. Germline CDR1 is SGHNT and CDR2 is YENEEA. Trimming removed 5 bases from V and 1 base from J; junction bases left unmatched: 4. This CDR3 has 15 amino acids. Written as DNA, the CDR3 is TGTGCCAGCAGCCGGACTAGCGGCCCCCAAGAGACCCAGTACTTC. As protein: CASSRTSGPQETQYF.

This chain connects TRBV30 to TRBJ1-6, with 12 positions matching TRBD1. The ends lost 4 bases at V and 10 bases at J; junction bases unmatched: 5. Germline loops: CDR1 GTSNPN, CDR2 SVGIG (reference sequence). The CDR3 is 14 amino acids. The CDR3 region has the DNA TGTGCCTGGACCGGGACAGGGGGCGGATCACCCCTCCACTTT. Translation: CAWTGTGGGSPLHF.

This chain connects TRBV7-2 to TRBJ2-3; TRBD2 aligns across 8 bases. Per germline, CDR1 SGHTA and CDR2 FQGNSA. The trim removed 1 base at V and 0 bases at J, leaving 12 bases unmatched. CDR3 length: 19 residues. The chain's CDR3 is CASSLGMLAGGPSTDTQYF. DNA for the CDR3: TGTGCCAGCAGCTTAGGGATGTTGGCGGGAGGCCCTAGCACAGATACGCAGTATTTT.

This clone was seen a few times. The V gene is TRBV6-6, the J gene TRBJ1-1; possibly TRBD1 for D (6 bases). Germline CDR1 and CDR2: MNHNY and SVGAGI (reference sequence). This CDR3 region has 14 residues. The V end lost 6 bases, the J end lost 2 bases, and 13 bases lay between the germline ends. The CDR3 here is CASRPQQGNTEAFF. Written as DNA, the CDR3 is TGTGCCAGCAGACCCCAACAGGGTAACACTGAAGCTTTCTTT.

The CDR3 region is CASSFSGSPTDTQYF. The CDR3 coding sequence is TGTGCCAGCAGCTTTAGCGGGAGTCCCACAGATACGCAGTATTTT. The chain employs TRBV7-3 and TRBJ2-3, with 9 bases fitting TRBD2. The CDR3 has 15 residues. Germline V lookup: CDR1 SGHTA, CDR2 FQGTGA. V shed 3 bases and J 2 bases; nucleotides not matched to a gene: 3.

Concerning this clone itself: At one boundary the junction diverges from the germline segment, which might be a read error. This rearrangement joins TRBV7-9 to TRBJ1-1; D is perhaps TRBD1 (5 bases). Germline CDR1 and CDR2: SEHNR and FQNEAQ (reference sequence). CDR3 length: 12 residues. In nucleotides, the CDR3 is TGTTCCAGCAGCTTACCGCAGGGATCAGCTTTCTTT. It specifies CSSSLPQGSAFF.

The CDR3 DNA sequence: TGTGCCAGCAGCGCACCCCCCTGGACTAGCGGGAAACTCACCGGGGAGCTGTTTTTT. Protein product: CASSAPPWTSGKLTGELFF. The chain is built from TRBV7-9 and TRBJ2-2; 12 bases agree with TRBD2. Germline V gene lookup returns CDR1 SEHNR and CDR2 FQNEAQ (reference sequence). The CDR3 extends over 19 amino acids. V was pared by 5 bases and J by 4 bases, with 14 bases of the junction left unmatched.

This clone has just a few counts. This chain links TRBV14 with TRBJ1-1; 7 bases fit TRBD1. Trimming cost V 7 bases and J 4 bases; bases outside gene matches: 6. CDR1 and CDR2 from the germline V gene are SGHDN and FVKESK. This CDR3 region has 13 residues. CDR3: CASNLQGSTEAFF. The CDR3 bases are TGTGCCAGCAACTTACAGGGGAGCACTGAAGCTTTCTTT.

This clone was recorded once. The chain links TRBV30 to TRBJ2-2; TRBD1 agrees at 7 bases. V dropped 4 bases and J dropped 0; count of bases not matched to a gene: 14. The CDR3 is made up of 18 amino acids. Germline CDR1 reads GTSNPN; CDR2 reads SVGIG (reference sequence). CDR3 coding DNA: TGTGCCTGGATCCTAGTTACAGGGGAAATGGCGAACACCGGGGAGCTGTTTTTT. Amino acid sequence: CAWILVTGEMANTGELFF.

The chain uses TRBV9 and TRBJ2-1; 7 positions match TRBD1. Germline values: CDR1 SGDLS, CDR2 YYNGEE. V lost 4 bases, J lost 7 bases, and 14 bases stayed unmatched. The CDR3 covers 16 residues. This chain's CDR3 is CASSPNSDRWDNEQFF. The CDR3 DNA reads as TGTGCCAGCAGCCCCAACTCGGACAGGTGGGATAATGAGCAGTTCTTC.

The V call is TRBV5-1, the J call TRBJ2-3, with 14 bases that match TRBD2. The junction had 8 bases not matched to a gene; V was cut back by 3 bases and J by 5 bases. Per germline, CDR1 SGHRS and CDR2 YFSETQ. This CDR3 is built from 17 residues. The chain's CDR3 is CASSSEGTSGGLDTQYF. CDR3 nucleotide sequence: TGCGCCAGCAGCTCTGAAGGGACTAGCGGGGGACTAGATACGCAGTATTTT.

The chain couples TRBV5-4 to TRBJ2-1, with D uncertain. V lost 3 bases to trimming and J lost 8 bases, with 9 bases between them. CDR1 SGHNT and CDR2 YYREEE come from the germline V gene (reference sequence). CDR3 length: 12 amino acids. This CDR3 reads CASSYRFHEQFF. The CDR3 bases are TGTGCCAGCAGCTACCGGTTTCATGAGCAGTTCTTC.

Details on this clone: The junction differs from germline at one of its ends, possibly a read error. The rearrangement links TRBV7-9 to TRBJ2-1; TRBD1 matches at 9 bases. The CDR3 is 14 residues long. Per the germline V gene, CDR1 is SEHNR and CDR2 is FQNEAQ (reference sequence). CDR3 sequence (DNA): TGTTCCAGCAGCTTCGGGACAGGGTTCGATGAGCAGTTCTTC. This translates into CSSSFGTGFDEQFF.

The CDR3 coding sequence is TGTGCCAGCAGTTTTGGTTCTACGGGACAGGGGGATTCACCCCTCCACTTT. This gives the protein CASSFGSTGQGDSPLHF. The chain uses TRBV27 and TRBJ1-6; 11 bases fit TRBD1. Per germline, CDR1 MNHEY and CDR2 SMNVEV (reference sequence). J gave up 8 bases and V 3 bases, and 9 bases lay outside the gene matches. The CDR3 covers 17 residues.

This clone was detected once. This sample also contains other DNA sequences that code for the same CDR3. The chain combines TRBV2 with TRBJ1-5; a possible D gene is TRBD1 (5 bases). Germline CDR1 reads SNHLY; CDR2 reads FYNNEI. Trimming left V 6 bases short and J 0 bases short, with 6 bases between. CDR3 length equals 13 residues. The CDR3 DNA sequence: TGTGCCAGCAGGACAGTTAGCAATCAGCCCCAGCATTTT. This gives the protein CASRTVSNQPQHF.

This sequence joins TRBV7-2 and TRBJ1-4; D is undetermined. V was shortened by 5 bases and J by 3 bases, with 10 bases between the two germline ends. This CDR3 has 14 amino acids. CDR1 and CDR2 (germline): SGHTA, FQGNSA. CDR3 amino acids: CASSLSAANEKLFF. The CDR3 nucleotides are TGTGCCAGCAGCCTCAGTGCAGCTAATGAAAAACTGTTTTTT. Combining the CDR3 with reference TRBV7-2 and TRBJ1-4 gives the whole variable domain GAGVSQSPSNKVTEKGKDVELRCDPISGHTALYWYRQSLGQGLEFLIYFQGNSAPDKSGLPSDRFSAERTGGSVSTLTIQRTQQEDSAVYLCASSLSAANEKLFFGSGTQLSVL.

The genes are TRBV29-1 and TRBJ2-1; 10 nucleotides match TRBD2. V lost 4 bases and J lost 3; bases outside the gene matches: 12. CDR3 length: 17 amino acids. From germline, CDR1 is SQVTM and CDR2 ANQGSEA. CDR3 region: CSVGLAGDLWGYNEQFF. For the CDR3, the DNA is TGCAGCGTTGGGCTAGCGGGAGACCTCTGGGGCTACAATGAGCAGTTCTTC.

The chain is built from TRBV19 and TRBJ2-6, with 12 bases fitting TRBD2. Germline CDR1 is LNHDA and CDR2 is SQIVND (reference sequence). V was clipped by 3 bases and J by 0 bases; unmatched bases: 6. CDR3 length: 19 residues. The CDR3 sequence: CASSIRTSGVISGANVLTF. The CDR3 DNA is TGTGCCAGTAGTATTCGGACTAGCGGGGTCATCTCTGGGGCCAACGTCCTGACTTTC.

This clone was detected only once. In DNA, the CDR3 is TGCGCCAGCAGCTTGATAGCGGGGACAGATACGCAGTATTTT. It specifies CASSLIAGTDTQYF. The chain employs TRBV5-1 and TRBJ2-3; 8 nucleotides align to TRBD2. V was clipped by 1 base and J by 3 bases; unmatched bases: 1. This CDR3 has 14 residues. Germline CDR1 and CDR2: SGHRS and YFSETQ. The full variable domain, rest sourced from reference TRBV5-1 and TRBJ2-3, is KAGVTQTPRYLIKTRGQQVTLSCSPISGHRSVSWYQQTPGQGLQFLFEYFSETQRNKGNFPGRFSGRQFSNSRSEMNVSTLELGDSALYLCASSLIAGTDTQYFGPGTRLTVL.

The V gene is TRBV5-1, the J gene TRBJ1-1, with 7 bases that match TRBD1. The germline gives CDR1 SGHRS, CDR2 YFSETQ. The CDR3 contains 15 residues. J was trimmed by 6 bases and V by 0 bases; bases with no gene match: 8. This CDR3 reads CASSLEGDRASEAFF. DNA for the CDR3: TGCGCCAGCAGCTTGGAGGGGGACAGAGCCTCTGAAGCTTTCTTT.

This sequence joins TRBV4-1 and TRBJ2-1, with D uncertain. V lost 1 base and J lost 0, with 10 bases in between. This CDR3 is 16 amino acids long. Germline V gene lookup returns CDR1 MGHRA and CDR2 YSYEKL. CDR3 coding DNA: TGCGCCAGCAGCCAAGTCGACTTAATCTCCTACAATGAGCAGTTCTTC. Translated, it gives CASSQVDLISYNEQFF.

The chain employs TRBV2 and TRBJ2-2; TRBD1 matches at 7 bases. V gave up 4 bases and J gave up 7 bases; unmatched junction bases: 3. CDR3 length: 13 amino acids. Germline loops: CDR1 SNHLY, CDR2 FYNNEI. The CDR3 is CASSGQGLGELFF. For the CDR3, the DNA is TGTGCCAGCAGTGGACAGGGCCTCGGGGAGCTGTTTTTT.

The rearrangement uses TRBV19 and TRBJ1-2; tentative D call: TRBD1 (6 bases). Per the germline V gene, CDR1 is LNHDA and CDR2 is SQIVND (reference sequence). This CDR3 is built from 13 residues. Trimming took 7 bases from V and 5 from J, leaving 14 bases between them. CDR3 DNA: TGTGCCAGTACTCGTGACAGGCTGTATGGCTACACCTTC. Residues: CASTRDRLYGYTF.

In DNA, the CDR3 is TGCGCCAGCAGCCATCGGGACAGGCCCTACGAGCAGTACTTC. Amino acid sequence: CASSHRDRPYEQYF. V is TRBV4-1 and J is TRBJ2-5; TRBD1 matches 8 bases. The J call may be incorrect, as the DNA end agrees better with TRBJ2-7. This CDR3 is 14 amino acids long. Germline CDR1 and CDR2: MGHRA and YSYEKL.